Listed here are 2 T cell receptor beta chains from one sample, sequenced in a study of OX40 agonist ivuxolimab in advanced cancers. The library was made by the immunoSEQ multiplex PCR assay. Imported from immuneACCESS, the table was reduced by TCRdb to in-frame sequences with V and J called. These copies leave out some clones; in studies compared against another copy, an unresolved V gene accounts for under half, and the cause of the remainder is not known. Present in this sample are 75,000 to 90,000 clones, around 92% of which were seen just once. 10% of the sample rests with the top ten. Source: CD4+ or CD8+ T cells sorted from blood, taken in a trial of the OX40 agonist ivuxolimab. The receptors come from an adult with an advanced solid tumor such as melanoma, head and neck, liver or kidney cancer.

The chain recombines TRBV5-1 with TRBJ2-3, with TRBD2 matching over 8 bases. CDR1 and CDR2 from the germline V gene are SGHRS and YFSETQ. Trimming removed 0 bases from V and 4 bases from J; junction bases left unmatched: 10. There are 17 residues in the CDR3. The CDR3 sequence: CASSLVSTGGFPDTQYF. The CDR3 bases are TGCGCCAGCAGCTTGGTGTCAACGGGAGGGTTCCCAGATACGCAGTATTTT.

In its sample, this clone was seen a few times. The chain carries TRBV4-1 and TRBJ2-5; no firm D call. The CDR3 has 13 residues. Germline V gene lookup returns CDR1 MGHRA and CDR2 YSYEKL. The V end lost 0 bases, the J end lost 7 bases, and 9 bases lay between the germline ends. The CDR3 sequence is CASSQDLQRTQYF. The DNA for the CDR3 is TGCGCCAGCAGCCAAGATCTACAGCGGACCCAGTACTTC.